This T cell receptor (beta chain) was found in a study of OX40 agonist ivuxolimab in advanced cancers. At the level of the whole study: Ivuxolimab, which targeted the costimulatory receptor OX40 (CD134), was an agonistic, fully human IgG2 monoclonal antibody. The dose-escalation cohort was roughly 87% male with a mean age of approximately 59 years, ranging from roughly 23 to 80. Patients were allowed to have had prior anti-PD-1, anti-PD-L1 or anti-CTLA-4 therapy, and around 40% of the dose-escalation patients had previously received checkpoint inhibitors. The purpose of peripheral TCRbeta sequencing was to test whether ivuxolimab changed TCR sequence diversity and led to clonal T-cell expansion. The paper describes the monotherapy dose-escalation part (N = 52 patients) of the phase I trial of ivuxolimab. Three dose-escalation patients achieved partial responses, one with hepatocellular carcinoma and two with cutaneous melanoma. Of the approximately 50 dose-escalation patients, hepatocellular carcinoma was present in approximately 20, melanoma in roughly 15, renal cell carcinoma in 9 and head and neck cancer in 9. Intravenous ivuxolimab was administered to patients every 2 weeks at six dose levels: 0.01, 0.1, 0.3, 1.5, 3 and 10 mg/kg.

Genomic DNA was extracted from sorted cells for sequencing of the TCRbeta CDR3 region. TCRbeta CDR3 regions were sequenced using the immunoSEQ Assay. TCRdb provides this immuneACCESS table in a form limited to in-frame rearrangements. Some clones are lacking; in checked studies, under half of them reflect an unresolved V gene, and why the rest are absent is not known. For this sample there are over 10,000 clones; 80% to 90% appear just once. The top ten clones comprise around 48% of the sample. What the work shows at the level of the full study, not this receptor alone: Antigen specificity was not determined for the clonally expanded peripheral T cells. Partial responders in the 0.1-3.0 mg/kg groups had among the lowest normalized peripheral clonal expansion, especially among CD8+ T cells. Low levels of normalized T-cell clonal expansion were also seen in some nonresponding patients. After ivuxolimab, CD8+ T cells had more expanded clones than CD4+ T cells on average. At doses of 0.1 to 3.0 mg/kg, clonal expansion of both CD4+ and CD8+ blood T cells was observed from baseline to week 6.

As for this clone: What antigen it recognizes has not been identified. There are no base qualities to consult, and no much larger clone falls within one base.

The trial excluded patients who had a history of autoimmune disease or who were on systemic immunosuppression. Peripheral blood for TCR sequencing was drawn from every dose cohort at baseline, at cycle 4 day 1 and at cycle 7 day 1. The samples were taken from a phase I, first-in-human, multicenter, open-label dose-escalation trial of ivuxolimab. Adults with locally advanced or metastatic head and neck squamous cell, hepatocellular, melanoma or renal cell carcinoma were enrolled in the trial. Before TCR sequencing, CD4+ and CD8+ T cells were separately sorted from peripheral blood. Spanning cysteine to phenylalanine, the CDR3 consists of 16 amino acids. Kept here is only the CDR3 DNA, which spans 48 bases and is read in frame from base 1. From V the trimming removes 7 bases and from J it removes 6 bases, while the gene matches leave 17 bases of the junction unaccounted for. CDR1 and CDR2 were assigned from the germline V gene (reference sequence) as GTSNPN and SVGIG.

This clonotype was obtained from an adult with an advanced solid tumor such as melanoma, head and neck, liver or kidney cancer. The sample in question was CD4+ or CD8+ T cells sorted from blood, obtained in a trial of the OX40 agonist ivuxolimab. Recombination joined TRBV30 with TRBJ2-2, with 7 central nucleotides matching TRBD2. The nucleotides are TGTGCCTTTATCCCGTGGGGGGAGGGCCTTTCCGGGGAGCTGTTTTTT. Its protein reads: CAFIPWGEGLSGELFF.